This passage covers 10 T cell receptor beta chains from one sample sequenced in a study of blood T cell repertoires in COVID-19 (dated by TCRdb to about 2020). To prepare the library, the immunoSEQ multiplex PCR assay was applied. Drawn from immuneACCESS, this table holds only the in-frame rearrangements with V and J called that TCRdb kept. Clones are partly lost; checked studies trace under half to an unresolved V gene and leave the rest unexplained. This sample lists 150,000 to 200,000 clones; about four fifths were detected once. The ten largest make up roughly 11% of the sample. Sequenced input: peripheral blood. The receptors derive from a man aged 60 to 75 with active or convalescent COVID-19.

The chain joins TRBV2 to TRBJ2-2; tentative D call: TRBD2 (6 bases). Germline values: CDR1 SNHLY, CDR2 FYNNEI. The CDR3 loop spans 15 amino acids. V gave up 6 bases and J gave up 4 bases, with 15 bases separating them. CDR3 residues: CASRAGTGGTGELFF. DNA of the CDR3: TGTGCCAGCAGGGCCGGGACTGGTGGCACCGGGGAGCTGTTTTTT.

In this sample, this clone turned up a few times. The J gene is TRBJ1-5, the V gene TRBV11-2, with 10 bases fitting TRBD1. After removal of 5 bases from V and 10 bases from J, the junction contained 8 bases not matched to a gene. The germline gives CDR1 SGHAT, CDR2 FQNNGV. The CDR3 is made up of 14 amino acids. The CDR3 sequence is CASSLGQGGSPQHF. DNA for the CDR3: TGTGCCAGCAGCCTAGGACAGGGGGGGTCTCCCCAGCATTTT. Full variable domain (missing parts from reference TRBV11-2 and TRBJ1-5): EAGVAQSPRYKIIEKRQSVAFWCNPISGHATLYWYQQILGQGPKLLIQFQNNGVVDDSQLPKDRFSAERLKGVDSTLKIQPAKLEDSAVYLCASSLGQGGSPQHFGDGTRLSIL.

The chain recombines TRBV11-2 with TRBJ2-1, with D unresolved. Germline V gives CDR1 SGHAT, CDR2 FQNNGV. V was trimmed by 5 bases and J by 8 bases, leaving 13 bases between them. The CDR3 has 13 residues. In DNA form, the CDR3 reads TGTGCCAGCAGCCGCAGGCGAAATCATGAGCAGTTCTTC. It yields the protein CASSRRRNHEQFF.

The chain couples TRBV6-1 to TRBJ1-2, with D uncertain. This CDR3 comprises 12 residues. The germline gives CDR1 MNHNS, CDR2 SASEGT. The germline V and J ends were trimmed by 3 bases and 8 bases, with 10 bases remaining between them. The CDR3 here is CASSETGRGYTF. The CDR3 DNA reads TGTGCCAGCAGTGAGACCGGCAGGGGCTACACCTTC.

V and J are TRBV15 and TRBJ2-6; TRBD1 is a possible D gene (5 bases). The CDR3 extends over 17 amino acids. Germline CDR1 and CDR2: LNHNV and YYDKDF (reference sequence). The V gene lost 8 bases and the J gene lost 0 bases, with 17 bases spanning the gap. CDR3 coding DNA: TGTGCCACCTTGTCTGCGACAGTCCGCTCTGGGGCCAACGTCCTGACTTTC. It specifies CATLSATVRSGANVLTF.

This clone appeared a few times. The chain links TRBV2 to TRBJ1-4; D not certain. CDR3 length equals 14 residues. The ends were cut back, 9 bases at V and 4 bases at J, with 15 bases in the middle. The germline gives CDR1 SNHLY, CDR2 FYNNEI. In DNA, the CDR3 is TGTGCCAGTAGATCGCGGTTGGATAATGAAAAACTGTTTTTT. Its protein is CASRSRLDNEKLFF. Full variable domain (missing parts from reference TRBV2 and TRBJ1-4): EPEVTQTPSHQVTQMGQEVILRCVPISNHLYFYWYRQILGQKVEFLVSFYNNEISEKSEIFDDQFSVERPDGSNFTLKIRSTKLEDSAMYFCASRSRLDNEKLFFGSGTQLSVL.

This clone was seen more than once but under ten times. The chain carries TRBV7-3 and TRBJ1-1; maybe TRBD1 (5 bases). The germline CDR1 and CDR2 sequences are SGHTA and FQGTGA. The length of the CDR3 is 15 residues. V lost 2 bases to trimming and J lost 0 bases, with 10 bases between them. In DNA form, the CDR3 reads TGTGCCAGCAGCTTAGGGCAGGGCATGAACACTGAAGCTTTCTTT. Protein sequence: CASSLGQGMNTEAFF.

This chain connects TRBV18 to TRBJ2-1, with D uncertain. Deletions cut 2 bases from V and 9 bases from J, with 5 bases between. Germline CDR1 and CDR2: KGHSH and LQKENI. CDR3 length: 11 residues. The CDR3 here is CASSPSGEQFF. DNA for the CDR3: TGTGCCAGCTCACCATCGGGTGAGCAGTTCTTC.

The chain has TRBV7-9 and TRBJ2-1; 9 nucleotides line up with TRBD2. The J segment lost 7 bases and the V segment lost 2 bases, leaving 6 bases of the junction unmatched. CDR1 is SEHNR and CDR2 is FQNEAQ in the germline V gene (reference sequence). There are 15 residues in the CDR3. CDR3 in DNA: TGTGCCAGCAGCTTATCAGGACTAGCGTGGAATGAGCAGTTCTTC. This encodes CASSLSGLAWNEQFF.

This clone was found a few times. The V and J genes are TRBV5-4 and TRBJ2-1; 7 positions match TRBD1. Germline V CDR1 and CDR2: SGHNT, YYREEE (reference sequence). The CDR3 contains 14 residues. V shed 0 bases, J shed 9 bases, and the junction held 6 bases outside the gene matches. The CDR3 DNA reads as TGTGCCAGCAGCTTGGCACAGGGGTTTGGTGAGCAGTTCTTC. Its protein product is CASSLAQGFGEQFF.